A single sample gave rise to the 21 T cell receptor beta chains below, sequenced in a study of shared clonotypes between healthy human individuals. Sequencing used immunoSEQ multiplex PCR; TCRdb keeps in-frame clones, though not all of them. The sample lists roughly 2.6 million clones, roughly 92% occurring once. Material for sequencing was naive CD4+ T cells sorted from blood. This sample's subset: CD45RA+ positively selected. The receptor source for this set is a man aged 18 to 35 in good health.

V gene TRBV11-3 combines with J gene TRBJ2-1; D may be TRBD2 (5 bases). The CDR3 consists of 15 residues. Germline-derived CDR1 and CDR2 are SGHNT and YENEEA. V shed 4 bases and J shed 7 bases, with 17 bases lying between them. In DNA, the CDR3 is TGTGCCAGCAGCTACCTGACTGGTCCGGGAAATGAGCAGTTCTTC. Translation: CASSYLTGPGNEQFF.

V usage is TRBV2 and J usage is TRBJ2-5; perhaps TRBD2 as D (5 bases). The CDR3 spans 11 residues. CDR1 is SNHLY, CDR2 FYNNEI, per germline. The ends were cut back, 1 base at V and 13 bases at J, with 10 bases in the middle. The CDR3 spells CASSEVAGRYF. CDR3 nucleotides: TGTGCCAGCAGTGAAGTCGCGGGCCGGTACTTC. Complete variable domain (other parts from reference TRBV2 and TRBJ2-5): EPEVTQTPSHQVTQMGQEVILRCVPISNHLYFYWYRQILGQKVEFLVSFYNNEISEKSEIFDDQFSVERPDGSNFTLKIRSTKLEDSAMYFCASSEVAGRYFGPGTRLLVL.

The chain has TRBV19 and TRBJ1-2, with 7 bases matching TRBD1. The germline V gene encodes CDR1 LNHDA and CDR2 SQIVND (reference sequence). The CDR3 is 15 amino acids. With V trimmed by 2 bases and J by 2 bases, 5 bases remained unmatched. The CDR3 sequence: CASSIRRQGNYGYTF. The CDR3 region has the DNA TGTGCCAGTAGTATACGAAGACAGGGAAACTATGGCTACACCTTC.

The chain has TRBV7-2 and TRBJ2-1; TRBD1 or TRBD2 may be the D gene (5 bases each). Germline values: CDR1 SGHTA, CDR2 FQGNSA. Trimming removed 7 bases from V and 9 bases from J, with 19 bases in between. The CDR3 spans 14 residues. The CDR3 DNA reads as TGTGCCAGCAATCAGGACGGGGCCGACGGTGAGCAGTTCTTC. This codes for CASNQDGADGEQFF.

The rearrangement joins TRBV5-5 to TRBJ2-4; D ambiguous. The CDR3 is made up of 12 amino acids. Trimming took off 0 bases at V and 5 bases at J, with 3 bases between the two ends. Germline CDR1 SGHKS, CDR2 YYEKEE (reference sequence). The CDR3 DNA sequence: TGTGCCAGCAGCTTGGTGCAAAACATTCAGTACTTC. Translation: CASSLVQNIQYF.

CDR3 nucleotides: TGTGCCAGCTCACCAATCGGAATCGGCGCTAGCTACGAGCAGTACTTC. Translating it yields CASSPIGIGASYEQYF. The chain links TRBV18 to TRBJ2-7, with D hard to call. This CDR3 has 16 residues. Looked up from germline, CDR1 is KGHSH and CDR2 is LQKENI. Trimming removed 2 bases from V and 3 bases from J, with 17 bases in between.

V is TRBV5-1 and J is TRBJ1-5; the match to TRBD1 covers 9 bases. Germline-derived CDR1 and CDR2 are SGHRS and YFSETQ. This CDR3 is built from 15 residues. The V and J ends lost 2 bases and 6 bases, in that order; junction bases with no gene match: 6. CDR3 nucleotide sequence: TGCGCCAGCAGCTTACAGGGGGCGATGGGTCAGCCCCAGCATTTT. This codes for CASSLQGAMGQPQHF.

The CDR3 DNA follows: TGTGCCAGCAGCTTAAATACAGGGGGGTATGGCTACACCTTC. This codes for CASSLNTGGYGYTF. The chain has TRBV7-3 and TRBJ1-2; 8 bases fit TRBD1. There are 14 residues in the CDR3. The V gene end was trimmed by 1 base and the J gene end by 5 bases; junction bases not matched to a gene: 3. In germline, CDR1 is SGHTA, CDR2 FQGTGA.

V gene TRBV7-8 combines with J gene TRBJ2-2, with 9 positions matching TRBD2. J lost 7 bases, V lost 0 bases, and 18 bases had no gene match. The CDR3 has 20 amino acids. The germline V gene encodes CDR1 SGHVS and CDR2 FQNEAQ. CDR3 nucleotides: TGTGCCAGCAGCTTAGCTAGGGGGGGACTAGCCACCCAGACAAGCGGGGAGCTGTTTTTT. Translating it yields CASSLARGGLATQTSGELFF. Filled out from reference TRBV7-8 and TRBJ2-2, the complete variable domain reads GAGVSQSPRYKVAKRGQDVALRCDPISGHVSLFWYQQALGQGPEFLTYFQNEAQLDKSGLPSDRFFAERPEGSVSTLKIQRTQQEDSAVYLCASSLARGGLATQTSGELFFGEGSRLTVL.

The rearrangement joins TRBV15 to TRBJ2-1, with D hard to call. The CDR3 is made up of 16 amino acids. Per germline, CDR1 LNHNV and CDR2 YYDKDF (reference sequence). V lost 4 bases and J 10 bases, leaving 23 bases between the germline ends. The CDR3 loop is CATSIIVVSRPLEQFF. The CDR3 DNA follows: TGTGCCACCAGCATCATTGTAGTTTCGCGGCCTTTGGAGCAGTTCTTC.

CDR3 sequence: CASKFGTGSYNEQFF. The CDR3 DNA is TGCGCCAGCAAATTCGGGACCGGCTCCTACAATGAGCAGTTCTTC. The chain uses TRBV5-1 and TRBJ2-1; D is tentatively TRBD1 or TRBD2 (5 bases each). The CDR3 loop spans 15 amino acids. The germline V and J ends were trimmed by 6 bases and 0 bases, with 13 bases remaining between them. The germline gives CDR1 SGHRS, CDR2 YFSETQ. The full variable domain, completed using reference TRBV5-1 and TRBJ2-1, is KAGVTQTPRYLIKTRGQQVTLSCSPISGHRSVSWYQQTPGQGLQFLFEYFSETQRNKGNFPGRFSGRQFSNSRSEMNVSTLELGDSALYLCASKFGTGSYNEQFFGPGTRLTVL.

The chain combines TRBV2 with TRBJ2-7; TRBD2 is a possible D gene (7 bases). Per the germline V gene, CDR1 is SNHLY and CDR2 is FYNNEI. V dropped 5 bases and J dropped 3 bases, with 14 bases sitting between them. CDR3 size: 14 residues. The CDR3 DNA is TGTGCCAGCAGTCAAGGGGGGGGAAACTACGAGCAGTACTTC. The encoded protein is CASSQGGGNYEQYF.

In this sample, this clone turned up a few times. The chain combines TRBV11-3 with TRBJ1-1, with 9 positions matching TRBD1. Trimming removed 11 bases from V and 0 bases from J; junction bases left unmatched: 4. Looked up from germline, CDR1 is SGHNT and CDR2 is YENEEA. The CDR3 spans 13 residues. In nucleotides, the CDR3 is TGTGCCGGGCGGGACAGGGTGAACACTGAAGCTTTCTTT. Its protein product is CAGRDRVNTEAFF.

This rearrangement joins TRBV4-1 to TRBJ2-2; 8 positions match TRBD1. Germline-derived CDR1 and CDR2 are MGHRA and YSYEKL. Losses at the gene ends were 1 base for V and 5 bases for J; bases not matched to a gene: 9. There are 17 residues in the CDR3. CDR3 sequence reads: CASSQVFRTGITGELFF. The CDR3 nucleotides read TGCGCCAGCAGCCAAGTCTTTAGGACAGGGATAACCGGGGAGCTGTTTTTT.

The rearrangement joins TRBV5-4 to TRBJ2-6; TRBD1 matches 8 bases. J lost 0 bases, V lost 5 bases, and 4 bases had no gene match. Per the germline V gene, CDR1 is SGHNT and CDR2 is YYREEE (reference sequence). CDR3 length: 16 residues. CDR3 coding DNA: TGTGCCAGCAGGACAGGGGACAGCTCTGGGGCCAACGTCCTGACTTTC. This encodes CASRTGDSSGANVLTF.

The rearrangement joins TRBV10-3 to TRBJ1-1; possible D gene TRBD1, 5 bases. Germline V gene lookup returns CDR1 ENHRY and CDR2 SYGVKD. The CDR3 loop spans 14 amino acids. The V end lost 4 bases, the J end lost 4 bases, and 13 bases lay between the germline ends. The CDR3, as DNA: TGTGCCATCAGTGGCAGGGTTGGGGGCACTGAAGCTTTCTTT. Its protein is CAISGRVGGTEAFF.

The chain uses TRBV5-1 and TRBJ2-5, with D tentatively TRBD1 (5 bases). The V gene's germline CDR1 is SGHRS and CDR2 YFSETQ. The ends were cut back, 0 bases at V and 2 bases at J, with 8 bases in the middle. This CDR3 is 14 amino acids long. CDR3 in amino acids: CASSLDRSQETQYF. The CDR3 DNA reads TGCGCCAGCAGCTTGGACAGGTCACAAGAGACCCAGTACTTC. Full variable domain (missing parts from reference TRBV5-1 and TRBJ2-5): KAGVTQTPRYLIKTRGQQVTLSCSPISGHRSVSWYQQTPGQGLQFLFEYFSETQRNKGNFPGRFSGRQFSNSRSEMNVSTLELGDSALYLCASSLDRSQETQYFGPGTRLLVL.

The chain is built from TRBV2 and TRBJ2-3; 9 nucleotides match TRBD1. This CDR3 contains 15 residues. Germline V gives CDR1 SNHLY, CDR2 FYNNEI. V shed 6 bases and J 3 bases; nucleotides not matched to a gene: 7. CDR3: CASRTQGARTDTQYF. CDR3 in DNA: TGTGCCAGCAGAACACAGGGGGCGCGGACAGATACGCAGTATTTT. Drawing the rest from reference TRBV2 and TRBJ2-3, the complete variable domain is EPEVTQTPSHQVTQMGQEVILRCVPISNHLYFYWYRQILGQKVEFLVSFYNNEISEKSEIFDDQFSVERPDGSNFTLKIRSTKLEDSAMYFCASRTQGARTDTQYFGPGTRLTVL.

The chain carries TRBV6-1 and TRBJ2-7; D is perhaps TRBD2 (5 bases). CDR1 is MNHNS and CDR2 is SASEGT in the germline V gene. V was clipped by 2 bases and J by 4 bases, with 12 bases between them. This CDR3 has 14 residues. The CDR3 DNA reads as TGTGCCAGCAGTGAATCGGGGAATGGTTACGAGCAGTACTTC. It codes for CASSESGNGYEQYF.

The rearrangement links TRBV2 to TRBJ1-4, with a possible D match to TRBD1 (6 bases). The CDR3 length is 17 residues. Germline CDR1 is SNHLY and CDR2 is FYNNEI. Trimming took 6 bases from V and 0 from J, leaving 17 bases between them. The CDR3 region is CASSSGTSVATNEKLFF. The CDR3 DNA reads TGTGCCAGCAGCTCCGGGACATCGGTTGCAACTAATGAAAAACTGTTTTTT.

Concerning this clone itself: Different DNA sequences within this sample yield the same CDR3. The chain links TRBV9 to TRBJ2-1; D might be TRBD2 (6 bases). The CDR3 consists of 14 residues. Germline V gives CDR1 SGDLS, CDR2 YYNGEE. V lost 2 bases and J 0 bases, leaving 6 bases between the germline ends. This chain's CDR3 is CASSVGSSYNEQFF. The CDR3, as DNA: TGTGCCAGCAGCGTCGGGAGCTCCTACAATGAGCAGTTCTTC.